This record looks at one T cell receptor (beta chain) sequence and its context. The CDR3 spans 15 residues. From germline, CDR1 is SGHRS and CDR2 YFSETQ. With 0 bases removed from V and 4 bases from J, the gap between germline ends came to 11 bases. Time point defined: sample taken at primary tumor resection. Donation came from around 77 patients with untreated early-stage non-small cell lung cancer. Material for sequencing was whole RNA from tumor, nontumor lung or frozen PBMC, left unsorted. Individual TCR cDNA molecules each bore their own unique molecular identifier. TCRdb used MiXCR to reprocess the 5' RACE reads, holding one entry per CDR3 protein. Among roughly 80,000 distinct CDR3 sequences listed, roughly 8% were seen once. This sample is part of a study of spatial heterogeneity in lung cancer.

Source: PBMCs, taken at surgery. The chain is built from TRBV5-1 and TRBJ1-3; maybe TRBD1 (6 bases). This receptor was identified in a male donor with early-stage non-small cell lung cancer. CDR3 bases: TGCGCCAGCAGCTTGGCAGGGGCAGAAGGAAACACCATATATTTT. This sequence encodes CASSLAGAEGNTIYF.